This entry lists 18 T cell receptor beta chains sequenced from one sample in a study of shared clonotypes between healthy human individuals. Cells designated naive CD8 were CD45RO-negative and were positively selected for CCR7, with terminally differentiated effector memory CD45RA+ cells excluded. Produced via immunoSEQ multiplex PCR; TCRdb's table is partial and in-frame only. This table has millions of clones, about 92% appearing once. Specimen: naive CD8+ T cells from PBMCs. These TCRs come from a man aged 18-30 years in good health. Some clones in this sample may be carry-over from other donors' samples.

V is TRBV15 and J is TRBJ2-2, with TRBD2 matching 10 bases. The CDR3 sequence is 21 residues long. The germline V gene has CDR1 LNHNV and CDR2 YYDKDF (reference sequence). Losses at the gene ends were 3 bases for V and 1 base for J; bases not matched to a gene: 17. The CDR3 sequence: CATSRGRGTSEAGRNTGELFF. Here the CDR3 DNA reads TGTGCCACCAGCAGGGGGAGGGGGACTAGCGAGGCCGGCCGGAACACCGGGGAGCTGTTTTTT. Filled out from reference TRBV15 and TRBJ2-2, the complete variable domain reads DAMVIQNPRYQVTQFGKPVTLSCSQTLNHNVMYWYQQKSSQAPKLLFHYYDKDFNNEADTPDNFQSRRPNTSFCFLDIRSPGLGDTAMYLCATSRGRGTSEAGRNTGELFFGEGSRLTVL.

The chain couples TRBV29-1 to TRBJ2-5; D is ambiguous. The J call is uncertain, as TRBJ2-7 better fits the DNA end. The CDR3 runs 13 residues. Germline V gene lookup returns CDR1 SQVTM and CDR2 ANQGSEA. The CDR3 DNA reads TGCAGCGTTGAAAGCAGGAACTCCTACGAGCAGTACTTC. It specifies CSVESRNSYEQYF.

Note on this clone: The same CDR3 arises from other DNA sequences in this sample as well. The CDR3 DNA reads TGTGCCAGCAGTTACGACACAGGGGGGAACACTGAAGCTTTCTTT. This codes for CASSYDTGGNTEAFF. The chain has TRBV6-5 and TRBJ1-1; 8 bases line up with TRBD1. The CDR3 sequence is 15 residues long. Trimming removed 2 bases from V and 1 base from J; junction bases left unmatched: 3. The V gene's germline CDR1 is MNHEY and CDR2 SVGAGI.

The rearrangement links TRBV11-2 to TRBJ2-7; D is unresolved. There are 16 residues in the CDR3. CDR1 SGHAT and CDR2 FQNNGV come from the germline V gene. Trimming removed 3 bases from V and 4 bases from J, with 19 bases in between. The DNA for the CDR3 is TGTGCCAGCAGCTTTAGCACCGCGGTCCTTTTGTACGAGCAGTACTTC. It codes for CASSFSTAVLLYEQYF.

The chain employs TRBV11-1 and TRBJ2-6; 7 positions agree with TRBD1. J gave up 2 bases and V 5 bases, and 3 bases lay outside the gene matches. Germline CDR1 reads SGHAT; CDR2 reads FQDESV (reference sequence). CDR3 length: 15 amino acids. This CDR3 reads CASSPDRAGANVLTF. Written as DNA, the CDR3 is TGTGCCAGCAGCCCAGACAGGGCTGGGGCCAACGTCCTGACTTTC.

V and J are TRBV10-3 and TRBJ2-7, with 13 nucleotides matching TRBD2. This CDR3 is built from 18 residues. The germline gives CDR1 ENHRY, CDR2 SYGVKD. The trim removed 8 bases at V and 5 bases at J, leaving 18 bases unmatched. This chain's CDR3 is CAIAGLLTSGRNGDEQYF. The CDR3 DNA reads TGTGCCATCGCGGGCCTATTGACTAGCGGGAGGAATGGGGACGAGCAGTACTTC.

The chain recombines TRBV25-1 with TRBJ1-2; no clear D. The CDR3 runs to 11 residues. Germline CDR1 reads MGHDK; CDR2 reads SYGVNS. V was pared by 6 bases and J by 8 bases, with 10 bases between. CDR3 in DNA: TGTGCCAGCAGGTTCAGTGCCGGCTACACCTTC. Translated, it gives CASRFSAGYTF.

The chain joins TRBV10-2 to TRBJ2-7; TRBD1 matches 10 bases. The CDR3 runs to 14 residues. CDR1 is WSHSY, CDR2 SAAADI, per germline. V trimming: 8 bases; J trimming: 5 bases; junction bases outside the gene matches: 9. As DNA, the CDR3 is TGCGCCAGCTGCCAATCCGGGACAGGGGACGAGCAGTACTTC. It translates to CASCQSGTGDEQYF.

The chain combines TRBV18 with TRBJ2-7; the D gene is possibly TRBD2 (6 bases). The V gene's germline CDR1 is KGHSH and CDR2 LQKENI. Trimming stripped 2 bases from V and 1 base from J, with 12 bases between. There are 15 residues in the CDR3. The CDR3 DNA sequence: TGTGCCAGCTCACCAGTGGGAGGAAGGTCCTACGAGCAGTACTTC. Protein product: CASSPVGGRSYEQYF. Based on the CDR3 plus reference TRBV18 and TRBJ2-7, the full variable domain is NAGVMQNPRHLVRRRGQEARLRCSPMKGHSHVYWYRQLPEEGLKFMVYLQKENIIDESGMPKERFSAEFPKEGPSILRIQQVVRGDSAAYFCASSPVGGRSYEQYFGPGTRLTVT.

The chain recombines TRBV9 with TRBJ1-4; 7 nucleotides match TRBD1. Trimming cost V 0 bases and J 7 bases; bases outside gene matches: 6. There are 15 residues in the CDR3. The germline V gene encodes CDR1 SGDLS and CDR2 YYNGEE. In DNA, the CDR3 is TGTGCCAGCAGCGTAGGACAGGGCGTGGGTGAAAAACTGTTTTTT. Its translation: CASSVGQGVGEKLFF.

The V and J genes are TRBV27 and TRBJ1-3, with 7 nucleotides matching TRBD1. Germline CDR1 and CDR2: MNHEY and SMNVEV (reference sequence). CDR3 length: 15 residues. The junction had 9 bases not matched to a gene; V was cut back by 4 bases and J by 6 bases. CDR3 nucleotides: TGTGCCAGCAGTTCAGACAGGGAGGGGGTAAACACCATATATTTT. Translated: CASSSDREGVNTIYF.

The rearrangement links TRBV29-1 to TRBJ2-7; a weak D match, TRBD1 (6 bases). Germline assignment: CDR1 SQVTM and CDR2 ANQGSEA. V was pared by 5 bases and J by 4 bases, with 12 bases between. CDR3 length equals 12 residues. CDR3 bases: TGCAGCGTTAGGACAGCACCTTACGAGCAGTACTTC. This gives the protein CSVRTAPYEQYF.

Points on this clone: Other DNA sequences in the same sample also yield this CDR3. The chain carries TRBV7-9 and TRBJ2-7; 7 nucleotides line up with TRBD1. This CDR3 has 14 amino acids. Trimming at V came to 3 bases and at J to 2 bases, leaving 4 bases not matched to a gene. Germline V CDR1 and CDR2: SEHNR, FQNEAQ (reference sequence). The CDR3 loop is CASSLRTGTYEQYF. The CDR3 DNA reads TGTGCCAGCAGCTTGAGGACAGGAACCTACGAGCAGTACTTC.

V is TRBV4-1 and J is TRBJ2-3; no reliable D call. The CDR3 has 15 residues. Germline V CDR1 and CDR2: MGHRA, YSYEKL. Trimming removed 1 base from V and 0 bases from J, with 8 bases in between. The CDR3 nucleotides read TGCGCCAGCAGCCAAGTGATCGGAAGCACAGATACGCAGTATTTT. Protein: CASSQVIGSTDTQYF.

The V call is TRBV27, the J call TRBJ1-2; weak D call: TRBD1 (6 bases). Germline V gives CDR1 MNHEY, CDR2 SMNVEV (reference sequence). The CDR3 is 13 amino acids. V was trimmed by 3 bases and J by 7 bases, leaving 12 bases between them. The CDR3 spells CASSFGGASGYTF. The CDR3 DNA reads TGTGCCAGCAGTTTTGGGGGGGCGAGTGGCTACACCTTC.

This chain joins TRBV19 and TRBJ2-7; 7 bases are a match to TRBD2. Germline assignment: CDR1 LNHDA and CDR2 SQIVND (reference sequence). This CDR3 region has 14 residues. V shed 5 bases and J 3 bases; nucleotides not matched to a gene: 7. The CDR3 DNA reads TGTGCCAGTAGTTCCCGACTAGCCGTCTACGAGCAGTACTTC. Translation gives CASSSRLAVYEQYF.

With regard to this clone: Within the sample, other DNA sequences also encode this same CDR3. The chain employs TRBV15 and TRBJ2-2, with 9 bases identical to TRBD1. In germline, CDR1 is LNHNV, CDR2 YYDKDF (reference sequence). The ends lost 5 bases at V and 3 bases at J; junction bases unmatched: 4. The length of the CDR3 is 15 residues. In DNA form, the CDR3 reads TGTGCCACCAGCCGAAGACAGGGGGACACCGGGGAGCTGTTTTTT. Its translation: CATSRRQGDTGELFF.

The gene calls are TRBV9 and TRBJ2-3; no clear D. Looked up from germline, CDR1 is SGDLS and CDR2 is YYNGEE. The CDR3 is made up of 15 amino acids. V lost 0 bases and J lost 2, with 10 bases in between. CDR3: CASSVAYGPTDTQYF. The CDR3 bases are TGTGCCAGCAGCGTAGCTTACGGACCCACAGATACGCAGTATTTT. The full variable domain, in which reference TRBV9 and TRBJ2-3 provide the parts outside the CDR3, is DSGVTQTPKHLITATGQRVTLRCSPRSGDLSVYWYQQSLDQGLQFLIQYYNGEERAKGNILERFSAQQFPDLHSELNLSSLELGDSALYFCASSVAYGPTDTQYFGPGTRLTVL.